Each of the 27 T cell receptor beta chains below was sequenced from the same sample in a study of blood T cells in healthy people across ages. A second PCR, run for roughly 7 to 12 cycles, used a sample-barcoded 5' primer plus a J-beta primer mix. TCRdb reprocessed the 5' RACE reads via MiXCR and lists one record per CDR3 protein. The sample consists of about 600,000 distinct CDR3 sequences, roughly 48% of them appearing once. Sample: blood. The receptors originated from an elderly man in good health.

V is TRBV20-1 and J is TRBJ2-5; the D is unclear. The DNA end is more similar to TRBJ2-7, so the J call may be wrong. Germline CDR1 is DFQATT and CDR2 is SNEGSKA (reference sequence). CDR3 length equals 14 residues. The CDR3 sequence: CSAREGSADHEQYF. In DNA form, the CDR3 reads TGCAGTGCTAGGGAAGGTTCTGCCGACCACGAGCAGTACTTC.

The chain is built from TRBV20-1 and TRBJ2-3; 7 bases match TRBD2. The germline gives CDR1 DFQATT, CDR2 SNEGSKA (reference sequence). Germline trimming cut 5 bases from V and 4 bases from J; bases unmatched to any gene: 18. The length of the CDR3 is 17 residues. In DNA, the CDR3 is TGCAGTGCTCGACGGGGATCTCGCGGGAGCCTGGCAGATACGCAGTATTTT. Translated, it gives CSARRGSRGSLADTQYF.

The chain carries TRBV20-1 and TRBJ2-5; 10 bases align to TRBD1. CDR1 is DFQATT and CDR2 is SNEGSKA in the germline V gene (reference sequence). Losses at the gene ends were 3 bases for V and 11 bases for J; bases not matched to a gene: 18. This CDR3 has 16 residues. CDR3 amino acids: CSASPPDRGLDNEQYF. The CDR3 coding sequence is TGCAGTGCTAGCCCCCCCGACAGGGGGCTCGACAATGAGCAGTACTTC.

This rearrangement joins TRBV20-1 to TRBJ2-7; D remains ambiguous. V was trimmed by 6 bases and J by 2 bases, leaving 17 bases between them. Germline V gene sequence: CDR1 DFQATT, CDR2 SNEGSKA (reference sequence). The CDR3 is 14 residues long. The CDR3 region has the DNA TGCAGTGCCCTAAGGCCGTCAGCCGCCTACGAGCAGTACTTC. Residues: CSALRPSAAYEQYF.

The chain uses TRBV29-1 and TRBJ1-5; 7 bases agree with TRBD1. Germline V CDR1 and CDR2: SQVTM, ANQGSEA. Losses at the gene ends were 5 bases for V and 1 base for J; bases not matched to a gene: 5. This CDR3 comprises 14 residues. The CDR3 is CSVQEGASNQPQHF. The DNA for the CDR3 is TGCAGCGTTCAGGAGGGGGCGAGCAATCAGCCCCAGCATTTT.

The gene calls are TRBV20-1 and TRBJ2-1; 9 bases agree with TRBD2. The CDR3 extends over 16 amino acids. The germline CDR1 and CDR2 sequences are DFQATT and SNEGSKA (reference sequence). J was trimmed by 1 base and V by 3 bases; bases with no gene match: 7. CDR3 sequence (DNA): TGCAGTGCTAGGGGGGTAGCGGGAGTGTCCTACAATGAGCAGTTCTTC. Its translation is CSARGVAGVSYNEQFF.

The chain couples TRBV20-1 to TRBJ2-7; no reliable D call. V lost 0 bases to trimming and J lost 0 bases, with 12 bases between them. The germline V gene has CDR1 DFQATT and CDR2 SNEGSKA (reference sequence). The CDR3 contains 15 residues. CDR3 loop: CSARDPLLPSYEQYF. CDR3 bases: TGCAGTGCTAGAGACCCTTTACTTCCCTCCTACGAGCAGTACTTC.

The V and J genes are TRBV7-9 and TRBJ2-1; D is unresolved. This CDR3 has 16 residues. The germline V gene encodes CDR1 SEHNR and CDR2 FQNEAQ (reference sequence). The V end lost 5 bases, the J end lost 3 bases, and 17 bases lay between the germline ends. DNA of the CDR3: TGTGCCAGCAGCCCCCTGCTCGGGCAGATCTACAATGAGCAGTTCTTC. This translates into CASSPLLGQIYNEQFF.

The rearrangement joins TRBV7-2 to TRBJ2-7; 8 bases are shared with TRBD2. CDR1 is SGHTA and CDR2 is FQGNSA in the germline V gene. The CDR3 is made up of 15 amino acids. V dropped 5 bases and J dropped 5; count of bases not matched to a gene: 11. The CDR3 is CASSPAGLAGHEQYF. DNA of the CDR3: TGTGCCAGCAGCCCAGCGGGGCTAGCGGGCCACGAGCAGTACTTC.

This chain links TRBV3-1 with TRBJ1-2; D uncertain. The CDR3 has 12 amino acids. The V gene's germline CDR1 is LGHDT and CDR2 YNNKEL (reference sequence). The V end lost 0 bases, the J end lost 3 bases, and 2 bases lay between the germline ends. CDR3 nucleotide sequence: TGTGCCAGCAGCCAAGAGCACTATGGCTACACCTTC. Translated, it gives CASSQEHYGYTF. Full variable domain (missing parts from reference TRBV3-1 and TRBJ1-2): DTAVSQTPKYLVTQMGNDKSIKCEQNLGHDTMYWYKQDSKKFLKIMFSYNNKELIINETVPNRFSPKSPDKAHLNLHINSLELGDSAVYFCASSQEHYGYTFGSGTRLTVV.

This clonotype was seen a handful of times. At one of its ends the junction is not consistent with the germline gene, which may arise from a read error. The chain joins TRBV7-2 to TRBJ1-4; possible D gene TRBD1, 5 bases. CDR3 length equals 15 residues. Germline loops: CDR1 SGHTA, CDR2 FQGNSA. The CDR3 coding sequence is TGTGCCAGCAGATTAGGGGTCCAGACTAATGAAAAACTGTTTTTT. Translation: CASRLGVQTNEKLFF. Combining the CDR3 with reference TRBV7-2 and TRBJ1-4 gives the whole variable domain GAGVSQSPSNKVTEKGKDVELRCDPISGHTALYWYRQSLGQGLEFLIYFQGNSAPDKSGLPSDRFSAERTGGSVSTLTIQRTQQEDSAVYLCASRLGVQTNEKLFFGSGTQLSVL.

The DNA for the CDR3 is TGCAGTGCTTCCCCCCCCACAGCCGGGACCGAAAAACTGTTTTTT. Protein: CSASPPTAGTEKLFF. The V gene is TRBV20-1, the J gene TRBJ1-4; a weak D match, TRBD1 (5 bases). The CDR3 consists of 15 residues. The V end lost 5 bases, the J end lost 8 bases, and 21 bases lay between the germline ends. The germline V gene has CDR1 DFQATT and CDR2 SNEGSKA (reference sequence).

The CDR3 region is CSASAPGTGSNEQYF. CDR3 nucleotide sequence: TGCAGTGCTAGCGCCCCCGGGACAGGGAGCAATGAGCAGTACTTC. The rearrangement links TRBV20-1 to TRBJ2-5; 9 bases line up with TRBD1. CDR3 length equals 15 residues. Trimming cost V 3 bases and J 11 bases; bases outside gene matches: 16. From germline, CDR1 is DFQATT and CDR2 SNEGSKA (reference sequence).

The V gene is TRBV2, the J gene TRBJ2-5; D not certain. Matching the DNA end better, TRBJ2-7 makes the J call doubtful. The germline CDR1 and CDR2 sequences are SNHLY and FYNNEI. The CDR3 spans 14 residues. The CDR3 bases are TGTGCCAACAAAATCCGTCCTGGGTTGTACGAGCAGTACTTC. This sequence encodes CANKIRPGLYEQYF.

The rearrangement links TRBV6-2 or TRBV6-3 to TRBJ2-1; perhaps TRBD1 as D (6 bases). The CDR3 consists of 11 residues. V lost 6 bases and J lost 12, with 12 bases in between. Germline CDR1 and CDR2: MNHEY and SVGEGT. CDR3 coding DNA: TGTGCCAGCAGCCAAGGGGGTCGGCAGTTCTTC. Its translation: CASSQGGRQFF.

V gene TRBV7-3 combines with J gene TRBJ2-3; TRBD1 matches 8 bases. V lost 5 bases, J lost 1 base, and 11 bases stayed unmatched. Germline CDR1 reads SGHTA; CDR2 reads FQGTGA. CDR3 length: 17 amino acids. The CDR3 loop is CASSPRPQGARTDTQYF. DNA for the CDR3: TGTGCCAGCAGCCCCAGACCCCAGGGGGCCCGCACAGATACGCAGTATTTT.

The CDR3, as DNA: TGTGCCAGCAGCTCCTATGTAAGCGGCGGAGGCACAGATACGCAGTATTTT. Protein: CASSSYVSGGGTDTQYF. This chain connects TRBV5-6 to TRBJ2-3; D is possibly TRBD2 (5 bases). Germline-derived CDR1 and CDR2 are SGHDT and YYEEEE. The length of the CDR3 is 17 residues. The germline V and J ends were trimmed by 3 bases and 1 base, with 18 bases remaining between them.

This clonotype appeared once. In DNA form, the CDR3 reads TGTGCCAGCAGTTATAACCGGGACGGCAACTATGGCTACACCTTC. Translation gives CASSYNRDGNYGYTF. This sequence joins TRBV6-7 and TRBJ1-2, with a tentative D call TRBD1 (5 bases). TRBV6-7 is an ORF, with its function uncertain. The CDR3 runs 15 residues. The V and J ends lost 3 bases and 2 bases respectively, with 13 bases between them.

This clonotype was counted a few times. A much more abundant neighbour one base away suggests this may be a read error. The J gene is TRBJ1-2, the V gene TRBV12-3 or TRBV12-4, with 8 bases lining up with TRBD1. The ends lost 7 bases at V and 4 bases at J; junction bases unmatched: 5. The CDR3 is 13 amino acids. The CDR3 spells CASTGTGGYGYTF. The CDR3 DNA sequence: TGTGCCAGCACCGGGACAGGAGGCTATGGCTACACCTTC.

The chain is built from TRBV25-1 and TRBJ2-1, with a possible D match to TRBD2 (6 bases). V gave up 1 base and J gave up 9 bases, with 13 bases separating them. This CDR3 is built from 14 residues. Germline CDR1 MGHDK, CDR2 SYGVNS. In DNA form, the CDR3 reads TGTGCCAGCAGTGAATCCCCGACTAGGTTTGAGCAGTTCTTC. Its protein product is CASSESPTRFEQFF.

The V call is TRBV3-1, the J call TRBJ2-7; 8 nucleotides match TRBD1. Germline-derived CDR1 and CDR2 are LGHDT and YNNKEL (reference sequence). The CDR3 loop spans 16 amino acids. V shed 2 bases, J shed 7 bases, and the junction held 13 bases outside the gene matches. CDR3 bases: TGTGCCAGCAGCCAACCCCTCGCAGGGGGCATGGATGAGCAGTACTTC. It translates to CASSQPLAGGMDEQYF.

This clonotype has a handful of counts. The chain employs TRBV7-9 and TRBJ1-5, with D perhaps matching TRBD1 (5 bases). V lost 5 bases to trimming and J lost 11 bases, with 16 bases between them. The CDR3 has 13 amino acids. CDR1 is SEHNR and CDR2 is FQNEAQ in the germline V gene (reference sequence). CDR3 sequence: CASSRGGGGAQHF. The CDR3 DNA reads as TGTGCCAGCAGCCGGGGAGGTGGAGGGGCCCAGCATTTT.

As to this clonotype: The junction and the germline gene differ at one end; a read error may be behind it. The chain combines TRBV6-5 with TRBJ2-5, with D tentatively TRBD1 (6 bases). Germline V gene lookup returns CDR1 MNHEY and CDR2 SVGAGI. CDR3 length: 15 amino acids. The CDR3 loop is CASSGSTGPKETQYF. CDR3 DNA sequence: TGTGCCAGCAGTGGCTCGACAGGACCGAAAGAGACCCAGTACTTT.

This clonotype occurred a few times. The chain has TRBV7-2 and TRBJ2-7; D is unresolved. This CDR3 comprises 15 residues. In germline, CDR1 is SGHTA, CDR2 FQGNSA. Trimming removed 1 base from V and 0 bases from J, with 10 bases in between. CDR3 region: CASSLEGYSSYEQYF. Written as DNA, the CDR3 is TGTGCCAGCAGCTTAGAAGGATACAGCTCCTACGAGCAGTACTTC.

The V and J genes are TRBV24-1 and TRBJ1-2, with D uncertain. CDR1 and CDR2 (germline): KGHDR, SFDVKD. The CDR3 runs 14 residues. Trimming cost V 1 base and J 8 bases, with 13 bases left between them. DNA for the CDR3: TGTGCCACCAGTGATTTATCACACGGCTGGGGCTACACCTTC. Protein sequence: CATSDLSHGWGYTF.

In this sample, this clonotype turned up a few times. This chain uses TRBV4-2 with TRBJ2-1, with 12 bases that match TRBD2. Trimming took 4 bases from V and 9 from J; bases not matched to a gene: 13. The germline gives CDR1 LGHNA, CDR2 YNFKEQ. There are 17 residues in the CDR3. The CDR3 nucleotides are TGTGCCAGCAGCCTGACTAGCGGGAGTCCCGAGTCTCCTGAGCAGTTCTTC. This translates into CASSLTSGSPESPEQFF.

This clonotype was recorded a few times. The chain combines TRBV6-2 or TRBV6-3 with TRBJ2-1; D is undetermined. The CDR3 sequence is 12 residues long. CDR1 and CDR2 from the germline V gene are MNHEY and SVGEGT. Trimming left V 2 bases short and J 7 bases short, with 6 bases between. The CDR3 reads CASSYTANEQFF. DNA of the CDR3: TGTGCCAGCAGTTACACGGCGAATGAGCAGTTCTTC.